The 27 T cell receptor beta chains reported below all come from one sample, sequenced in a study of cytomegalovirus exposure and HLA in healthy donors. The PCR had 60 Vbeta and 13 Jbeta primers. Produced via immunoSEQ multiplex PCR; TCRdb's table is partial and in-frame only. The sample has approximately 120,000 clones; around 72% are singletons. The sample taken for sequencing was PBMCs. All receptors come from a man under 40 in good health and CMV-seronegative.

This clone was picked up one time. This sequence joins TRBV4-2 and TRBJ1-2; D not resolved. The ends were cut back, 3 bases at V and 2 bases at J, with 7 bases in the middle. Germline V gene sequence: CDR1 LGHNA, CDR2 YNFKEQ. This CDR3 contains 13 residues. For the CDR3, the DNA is TGTGCCAGCAGCCAGGCCGGGAACTATGGCTACACCTTC. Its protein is CASSQAGNYGYTF.

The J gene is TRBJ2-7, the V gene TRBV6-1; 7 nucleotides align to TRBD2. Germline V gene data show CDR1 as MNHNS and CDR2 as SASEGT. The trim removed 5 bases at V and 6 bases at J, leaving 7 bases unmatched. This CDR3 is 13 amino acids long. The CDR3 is CASSQGLSREQYF. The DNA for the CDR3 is TGTGCCAGCAGTCAGGGACTATCCCGCGAGCAGTACTTC.

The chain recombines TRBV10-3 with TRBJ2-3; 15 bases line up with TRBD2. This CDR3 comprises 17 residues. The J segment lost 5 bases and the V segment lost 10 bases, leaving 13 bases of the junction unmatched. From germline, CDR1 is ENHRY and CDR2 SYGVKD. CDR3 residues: CATEPRPGLAGGDTQYF. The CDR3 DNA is TGTGCCACCGAACCCCGTCCGGGACTAGCGGGGGGAGATACGCAGTATTTT.

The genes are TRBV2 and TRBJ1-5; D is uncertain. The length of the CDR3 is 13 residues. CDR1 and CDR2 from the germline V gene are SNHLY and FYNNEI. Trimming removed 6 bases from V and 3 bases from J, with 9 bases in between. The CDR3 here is CASRIEANQPQHF. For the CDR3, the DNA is TGTGCCAGCAGAATAGAGGCCAATCAGCCCCAGCATTTT.

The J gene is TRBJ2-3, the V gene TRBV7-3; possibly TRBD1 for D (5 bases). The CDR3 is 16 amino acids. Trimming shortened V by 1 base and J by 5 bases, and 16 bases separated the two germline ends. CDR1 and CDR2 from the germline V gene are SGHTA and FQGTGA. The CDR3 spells CASSLNKAGRQDTQYF. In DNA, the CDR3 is TGTGCCAGCAGCTTAAACAAGGCAGGGCGGCAAGATACGCAGTATTTT.

The CDR3 sequence is CASSLVSGVEQFF. The CDR3 coding sequence is TGTGCCAGCAGCTTAGTGTCAGGGGTTGAGCAGTTCTTC. The V and J genes are TRBV11-2 and TRBJ2-1; tentatively, D is TRBD1 (6 bases). Germline-derived CDR1 and CDR2 are SGHAT and FQNNGV. This CDR3 has 13 residues. V lost 1 base and J 9 bases, leaving 10 bases between the germline ends.

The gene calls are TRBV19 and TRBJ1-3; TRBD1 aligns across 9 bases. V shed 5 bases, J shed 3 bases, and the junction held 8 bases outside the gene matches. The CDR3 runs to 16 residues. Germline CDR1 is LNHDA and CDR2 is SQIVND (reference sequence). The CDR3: CASSPFDRGYGNTIYF. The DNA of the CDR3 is TGTGCCAGTAGTCCATTCGACAGGGGGTATGGAAACACCATATATTTT.

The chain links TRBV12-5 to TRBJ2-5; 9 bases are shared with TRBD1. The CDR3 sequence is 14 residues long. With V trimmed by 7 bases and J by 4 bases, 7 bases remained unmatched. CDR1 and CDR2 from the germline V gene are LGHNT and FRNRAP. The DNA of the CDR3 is TGTGCTAGTGCCCGTACAGGGGGCCGAGAGACCCAGTACTTC. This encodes CASARTGGRETQYF. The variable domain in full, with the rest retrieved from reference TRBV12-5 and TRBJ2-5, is DARVTQTPRHKVTEMGQEVTMRCQPILGHNTVFWYRQTMMQGLELLAYFRNRAPLDDSGMPKDRFSAEMPDATLATLKIQPSEPRDSAVYFCASARTGGRETQYFGPGTRLLVL.

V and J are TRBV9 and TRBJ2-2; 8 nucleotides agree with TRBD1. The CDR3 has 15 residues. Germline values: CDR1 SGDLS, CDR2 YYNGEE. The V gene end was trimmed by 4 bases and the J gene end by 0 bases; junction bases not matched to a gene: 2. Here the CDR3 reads CASSLTGANTGELFF. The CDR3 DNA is TGTGCCAGCAGCTTGACAGGGGCGAACACCGGGGAGCTGTTTTTT. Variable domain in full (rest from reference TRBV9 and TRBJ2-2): DSGVTQTPKHLITATGQRVTLRCSPRSGDLSVYWYQQSLDQGLQFLIQYYNGEERAKGNILERFSAQQFPDLHSELNLSSLELGDSALYFCASSLTGANTGELFFGEGSRLTVL.

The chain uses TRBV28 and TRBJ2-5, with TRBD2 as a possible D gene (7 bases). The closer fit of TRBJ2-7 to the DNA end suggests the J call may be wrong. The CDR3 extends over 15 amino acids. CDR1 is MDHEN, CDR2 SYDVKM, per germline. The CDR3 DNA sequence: TGTGCCAGCAGTTTGCTTCGAGGGGGGGCAGACGAGCAGTACTTC. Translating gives CASSLLRGGADEQYF.

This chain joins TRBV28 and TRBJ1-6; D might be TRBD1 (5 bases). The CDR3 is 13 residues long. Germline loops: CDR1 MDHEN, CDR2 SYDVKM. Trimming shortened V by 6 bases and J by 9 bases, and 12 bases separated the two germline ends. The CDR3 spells CASRSQGGSPLHF. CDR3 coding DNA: TGTGCCAGCAGGAGCCAGGGAGGTTCACCCCTCCACTTT. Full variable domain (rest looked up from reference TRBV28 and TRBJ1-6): DVKVTQSSRYLVKRTGEKVFLECVQDMDHENMFWYRQDPGLGLRLIYFSYDVKMKEKGDIPEGYSVSREKKERFSLILESASTNQTSMYLCASRSQGGSPLHFGNGTRLTVT.

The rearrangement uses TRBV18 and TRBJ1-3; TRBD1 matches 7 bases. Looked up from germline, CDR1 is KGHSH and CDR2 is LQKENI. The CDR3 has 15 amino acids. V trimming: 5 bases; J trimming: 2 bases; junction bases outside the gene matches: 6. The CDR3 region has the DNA TGTGCCAGCTCAGAGGGGACAGCCGCTGGAAACACCATATATTTT. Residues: CASSEGTAAGNTIYF.

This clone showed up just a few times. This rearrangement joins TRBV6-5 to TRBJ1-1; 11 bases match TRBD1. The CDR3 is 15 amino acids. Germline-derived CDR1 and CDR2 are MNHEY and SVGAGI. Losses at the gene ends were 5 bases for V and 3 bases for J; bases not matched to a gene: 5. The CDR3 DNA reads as TGTGCCAGCAGTGGCGCGGGACAGGGGGACACTGAAGCTTTCTTT. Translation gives CASSGAGQGDTEAFF.

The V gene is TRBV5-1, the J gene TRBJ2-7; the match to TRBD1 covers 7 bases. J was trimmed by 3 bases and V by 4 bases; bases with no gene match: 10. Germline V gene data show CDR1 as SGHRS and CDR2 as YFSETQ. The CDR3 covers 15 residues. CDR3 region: CASSPPGTAHYEQYF. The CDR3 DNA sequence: TGCGCCAGCAGCCCGCCCGGGACAGCCCACTACGAGCAGTACTTC.

The CDR3 spells CASTFLAGGTINTDTQYF. The CDR3 nucleotides read TGCGCCAGCACTTTCCTAGCGGGGGGGACCATAAACACAGATACGCAGTATTTT. This rearrangement joins TRBV10-2 to TRBJ2-3; 12 positions match TRBD2. J lost 2 bases, V lost 7 bases, and 13 bases had no gene match. The CDR3 is made up of 18 amino acids. The germline V gene has CDR1 WSHSY and CDR2 SAAADI.

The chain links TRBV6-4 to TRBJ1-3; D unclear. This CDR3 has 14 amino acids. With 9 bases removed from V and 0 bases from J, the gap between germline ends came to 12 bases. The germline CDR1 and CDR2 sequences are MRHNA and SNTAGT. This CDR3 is CARRKEVSGNTIYF. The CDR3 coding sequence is TGTGCCAGGAGGAAGGAAGTCTCTGGAAACACCATATATTTT.

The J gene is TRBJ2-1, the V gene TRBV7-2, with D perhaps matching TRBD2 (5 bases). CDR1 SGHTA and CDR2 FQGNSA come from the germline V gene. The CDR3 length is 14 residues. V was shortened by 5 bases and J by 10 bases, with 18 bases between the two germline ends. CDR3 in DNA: TGTGCCAGCAGCGACAAATCGGGATTCAACGAGCAGTTCTTC. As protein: CASSDKSGFNEQFF.

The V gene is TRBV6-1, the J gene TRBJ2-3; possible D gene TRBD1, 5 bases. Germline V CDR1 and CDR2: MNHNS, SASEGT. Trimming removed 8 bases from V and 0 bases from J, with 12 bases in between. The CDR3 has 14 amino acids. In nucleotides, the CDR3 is TGTGCCAGCGGGGCTACTGCTAGCACAGATACGCAGTATTTT. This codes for CASGATASTDTQYF.

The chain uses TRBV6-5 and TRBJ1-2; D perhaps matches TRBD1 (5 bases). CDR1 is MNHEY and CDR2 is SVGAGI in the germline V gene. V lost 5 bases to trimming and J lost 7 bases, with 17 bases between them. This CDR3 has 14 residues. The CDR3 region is CASSGGDGFPGYTF. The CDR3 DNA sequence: TGTGCCAGCAGTGGAGGGGACGGTTTTCCTGGCTACACCTTC.

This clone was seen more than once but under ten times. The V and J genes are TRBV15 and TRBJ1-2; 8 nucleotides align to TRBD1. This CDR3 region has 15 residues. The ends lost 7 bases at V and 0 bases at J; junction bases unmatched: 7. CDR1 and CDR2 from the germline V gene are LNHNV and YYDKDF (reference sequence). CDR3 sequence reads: CATKQGAATNYGYTF. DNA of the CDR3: TGTGCCACCAAGCAGGGGGCAGCAACTAACTATGGCTACACCTTC.

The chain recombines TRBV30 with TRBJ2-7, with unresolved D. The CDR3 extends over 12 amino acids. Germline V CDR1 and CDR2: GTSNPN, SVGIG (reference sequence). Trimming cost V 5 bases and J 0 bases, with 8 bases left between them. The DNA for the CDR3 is TGTGCCTGGGGCAGGCGCTCCTACGAGCAGTACTTC. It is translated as CAWGRRSYEQYF.

The CDR3 sequence: CASSNPTGGDIQYF. Written as DNA, the CDR3 is TGCGCCAGCAGCAACCCGACAGGGGGCGACATTCAGTACTTC. V and J are TRBV5-1 and TRBJ2-4; TRBD1 matches 10 bases. Germline assignment: CDR1 SGHRS and CDR2 YFSETQ. The CDR3 runs to 14 residues. V shed 4 bases, J shed 8 bases, and the junction held 6 bases outside the gene matches. The complete variable domain, with remaining parts taken from reference TRBV5-1 and TRBJ2-4, reads KAGVTQTPRYLIKTRGQQVTLSCSPISGHRSVSWYQQTPGQGLQFLFEYFSETQRNKGNFPGRFSGRQFSNSRSEMNVSTLELGDSALYLCASSNPTGGDIQYFGAGTRLSVL.

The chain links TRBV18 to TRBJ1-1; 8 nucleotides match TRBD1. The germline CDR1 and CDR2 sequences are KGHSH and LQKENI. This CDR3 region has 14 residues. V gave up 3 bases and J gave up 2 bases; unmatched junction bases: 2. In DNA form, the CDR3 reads TGTGCCAGCTCACCGGGACAGGCAAACACTGAAGCTTTCTTT. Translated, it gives CASSPGQANTEAFF.

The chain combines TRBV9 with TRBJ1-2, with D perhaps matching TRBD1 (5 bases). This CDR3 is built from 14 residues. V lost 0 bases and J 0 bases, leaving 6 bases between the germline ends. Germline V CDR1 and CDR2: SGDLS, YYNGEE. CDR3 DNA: TGTGCCAGCAGCGTAGAAGGGGCTAACTATGGCTACACCTTC. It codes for CASSVEGANYGYTF.

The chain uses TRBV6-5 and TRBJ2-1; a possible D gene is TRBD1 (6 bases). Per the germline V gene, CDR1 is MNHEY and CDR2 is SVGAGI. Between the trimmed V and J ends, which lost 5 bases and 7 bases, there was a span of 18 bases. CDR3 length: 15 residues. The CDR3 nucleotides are TGTGCCAGCAGTCGGACCGGGACAAATAGGAATGAGCAGTTCTTC. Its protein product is CASSRTGTNRNEQFF.

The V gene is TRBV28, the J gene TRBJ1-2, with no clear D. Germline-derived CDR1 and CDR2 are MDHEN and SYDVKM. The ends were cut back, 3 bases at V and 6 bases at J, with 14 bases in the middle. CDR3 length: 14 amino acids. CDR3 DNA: TGTGCCAGCAGTTTTGTCCCGGGTCTAAATGGCTACACCTTC. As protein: CASSFVPGLNGYTF.

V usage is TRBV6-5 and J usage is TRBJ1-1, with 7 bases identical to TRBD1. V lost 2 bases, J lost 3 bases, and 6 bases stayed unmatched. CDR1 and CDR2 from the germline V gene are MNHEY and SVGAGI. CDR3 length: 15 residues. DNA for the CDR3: TGTGCCAGCAGTTACGGTCACAGGGGTTACACTGAAGCTTTCTTT. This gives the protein CASSYGHRGYTEAFF.